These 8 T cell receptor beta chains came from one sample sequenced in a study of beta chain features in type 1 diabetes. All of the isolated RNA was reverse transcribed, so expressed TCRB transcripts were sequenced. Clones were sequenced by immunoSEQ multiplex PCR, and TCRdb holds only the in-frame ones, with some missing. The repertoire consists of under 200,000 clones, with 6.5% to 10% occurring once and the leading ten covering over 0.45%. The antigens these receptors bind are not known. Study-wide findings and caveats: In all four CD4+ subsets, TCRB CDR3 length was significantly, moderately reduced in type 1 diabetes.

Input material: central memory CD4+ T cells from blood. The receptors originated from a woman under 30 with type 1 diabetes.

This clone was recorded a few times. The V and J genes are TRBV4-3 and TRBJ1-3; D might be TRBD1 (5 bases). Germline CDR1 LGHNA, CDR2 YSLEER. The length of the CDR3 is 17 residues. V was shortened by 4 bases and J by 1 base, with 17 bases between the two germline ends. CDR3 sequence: CASSLELSGASGNTIYF. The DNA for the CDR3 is TGCGCCAGCAGCCTCGAACTCAGTGGGGCTTCTGGAAACACCATATATTTT.

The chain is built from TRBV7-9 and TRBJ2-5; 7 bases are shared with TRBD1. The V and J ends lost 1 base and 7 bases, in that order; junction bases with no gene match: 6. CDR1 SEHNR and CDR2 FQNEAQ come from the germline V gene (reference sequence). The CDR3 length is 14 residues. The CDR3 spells CASSLGDQGVTQYF. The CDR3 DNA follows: TGTGCCAGCAGCTTAGGGGACCAGGGGGTGACCCAGTACTTC.

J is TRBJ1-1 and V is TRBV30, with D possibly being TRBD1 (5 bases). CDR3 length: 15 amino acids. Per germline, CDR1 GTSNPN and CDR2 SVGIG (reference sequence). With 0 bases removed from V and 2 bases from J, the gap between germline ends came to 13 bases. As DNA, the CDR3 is TGTGCCTGGAGTGTACGTGGACACCATAACACTGAAGCTTTCTTT. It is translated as CAWSVRGHHNTEAFF.

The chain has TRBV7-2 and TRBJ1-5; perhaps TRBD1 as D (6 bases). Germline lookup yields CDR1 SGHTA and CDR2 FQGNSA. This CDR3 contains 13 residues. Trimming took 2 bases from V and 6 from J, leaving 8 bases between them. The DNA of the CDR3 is TGTGCCAGCAGCTTAAGGGGGAGTCAGCCCCAGCATTTT. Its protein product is CASSLRGSQPQHF.

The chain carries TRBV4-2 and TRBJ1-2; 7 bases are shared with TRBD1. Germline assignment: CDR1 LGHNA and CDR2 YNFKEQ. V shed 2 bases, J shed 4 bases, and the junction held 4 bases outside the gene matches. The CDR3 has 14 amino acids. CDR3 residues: CASSQMGQIYGYTF. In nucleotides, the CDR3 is TGTGCCAGCAGCCAAATGGGACAGATCTATGGCTACACCTTC.

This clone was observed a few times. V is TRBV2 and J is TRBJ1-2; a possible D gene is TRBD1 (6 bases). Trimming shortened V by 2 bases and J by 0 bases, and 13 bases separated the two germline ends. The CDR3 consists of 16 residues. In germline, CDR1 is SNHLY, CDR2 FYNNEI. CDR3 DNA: TGTGCCAGCAGTGAAACCTCAGGGGCTTCTAACTATGGCTACACCTTC. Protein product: CASSETSGASNYGYTF. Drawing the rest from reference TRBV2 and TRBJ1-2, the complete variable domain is EPEVTQTPSHQVTQMGQEVILRCVPISNHLYFYWYRQILGQKVEFLVSFYNNEISEKSEIFDDQFSVERPDGSNFTLKIRSTKLEDSAMYFCASSETSGASNYGYTFGSGTRLTVV.

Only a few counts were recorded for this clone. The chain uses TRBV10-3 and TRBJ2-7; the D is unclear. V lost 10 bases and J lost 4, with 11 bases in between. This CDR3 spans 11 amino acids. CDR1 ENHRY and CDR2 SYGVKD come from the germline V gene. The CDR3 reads CASRSRYEQYF. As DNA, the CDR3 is TGTGCCAGCCGGAGCCGATACGAGCAGTACTTC.

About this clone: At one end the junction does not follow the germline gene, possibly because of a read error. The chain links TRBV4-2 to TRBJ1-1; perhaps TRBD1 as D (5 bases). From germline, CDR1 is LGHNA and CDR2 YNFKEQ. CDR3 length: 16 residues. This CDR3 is CASSHNTGGGNAEAFF. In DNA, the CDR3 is TGTGCCAGCAGCCACAATACAGGTGGGGGGAACGCTGAAGCTTTCTTT.